The 10 T cell receptor beta chains listed next were all sequenced from one sample in a study of shared clonotypes between healthy human individuals (dated by TCRdb to between 2020 and 2021). The protocol used for the library was the immunoSEQ multiplex PCR assay. Held by TCRdb, this immuneACCESS table contains in-frame sequences only and omits some clones. Under half of the omission traces to an unresolved V gene where checked; the cause of the rest is unknown. A total of over 750,000 clones appear in this sample, just over 95% of them only once. The ten most abundant clones make up less than 0.3% of the sample. CD8 naive samples consisted of CD45RO-negative cells that were positively selected for CCR7, yielding a CD45RA+CCR7+ population without TemRA cells. The sample was naive CD8+ T cells sorted from blood. The label giving this sample's cell subset or site can be read as: CD45RA+CCR7+. The receptors derive from a man aged 25 to 40 in good health.

This chain joins TRBV18 and TRBJ2-7; a possible D gene is TRBD2 (6 bases). Germline-derived CDR1 and CDR2 are KGHSH and LQKENI. There are 16 residues in the CDR3. Trimming took off 3 bases at V and 2 bases at J, with 17 bases between the two ends. The CDR3 is CASSPLAGMATYEQYF. The CDR3 bases are TGTGCCAGCTCACCTCTCGCGGGAATGGCGACCTACGAGCAGTACTTC.

The chain couples TRBV7-9 to TRBJ2-7, with D maybe TRBD1 (6 bases). Trimming took 4 bases from V and 2 from J, leaving 12 bases between them. CDR1 is SEHNR, CDR2 FQNEAQ, per germline (reference sequence). The CDR3 loop spans 14 amino acids. The DNA of the CDR3 is TGTGCCAGCAGCTCAGGGGAGCGGACCTACGAGCAGTACTTC. This codes for CASSSGERTYEQYF.

The chain is built from TRBV28 and TRBJ2-1, with TRBD1 as a possible D gene (5 bases). Germline V lookup: CDR1 MDHEN, CDR2 SYDVKM. Trimming pared 2 bases from V and 3 bases from J, leaving 11 bases between. The length of the CDR3 is 15 residues. CDR3 sequence: CASSLVPGNYNEQFF. The CDR3 region has the DNA TGTGCCAGCAGTTTAGTGCCAGGGAACTACAATGAGCAGTTCTTC.

The rearrangement links TRBV5-4 to TRBJ2-7; possibly TRBD1 for D (5 bases). From germline, CDR1 is SGHNT and CDR2 YYREEE (reference sequence). V lost 0 bases, J lost 5 bases, and 15 bases lay in between. The CDR3 is 15 amino acids. The CDR3 is CASSLGRGFENEQYF. As DNA, the CDR3 is TGTGCCAGCAGCTTGGGAAGGGGTTTTGAGAACGAGCAGTACTTC.

The chain recombines TRBV7-9 with TRBJ2-1; D possibly corresponds to TRBD2 (6 bases). Germline assignment: CDR1 SEHNR and CDR2 FQNEAQ (reference sequence). CDR3 length: 16 amino acids. V was pared by 2 bases and J by 5 bases, with 16 bases between. The DNA of the CDR3 is TGTGCCAGCAGCTTAACGGGTTTGGGACTTAACAATGAGCAGTTCTTC. Translation: CASSLTGLGLNNEQFF.

This sequence joins TRBV7-9 and TRBJ2-1; D might be TRBD1 (5 bases). CDR1 is SEHNR and CDR2 is FQNEAQ in the germline V gene (reference sequence). Trimming stripped 3 bases from V and 3 bases from J, with 15 bases between. The CDR3 totals 16 residues. CDR3 residues: CASSFLPGQGYNEQFF. CDR3 DNA sequence: TGTGCCAGCAGCTTCTTACCAGGGCAGGGCTACAATGAGCAGTTCTTC.

This clone appeared a single time. This chain connects TRBV7-2 to TRBJ2-7; 7 bases are shared with TRBD1. V was clipped by 2 bases and J by 5 bases; unmatched bases: 9. CDR1 is SGHTA and CDR2 is FQGNSA in the germline V gene. The length of the CDR3 is 15 residues. The DNA for the CDR3 is TGTGCCAGCAGCTTAATGAACAGGGGAAATCACGAGCAGTACTTC. Encoded protein: CASSLMNRGNHEQYF.

This chain connects TRBV2 to TRBJ1-1; D is perhaps TRBD1 (5 bases). The CDR3 loop spans 11 amino acids. Trimming shortened V by 6 bases and J by 3 bases, and 5 bases separated the two germline ends. Germline assignment: CDR1 SNHLY and CDR2 FYNNEI. As DNA, the CDR3 is TGTGCCAGCAGGGGGGACACTGAAGCTTTCTTT. It codes for CASRGDTEAFF.

The genes are TRBV11-2 and TRBJ1-1, with 11 positions matching TRBD1. The CDR3 length is 15 residues. Germline lookup yields CDR1 SGHAT and CDR2 FQNNGV. Trimming cost V 5 bases and J 4 bases; bases outside gene matches: 6. The CDR3 DNA is TGTGCCAGCAGCGACGGGACAGGGGGGAGCACTGAAGCTTTCTTT. Residues: CASSDGTGGSTEAFF.

The chain has TRBV29-1 and TRBJ2-1, with TRBD2 matching 9 bases. The V gene end was trimmed by 4 bases and the J gene end by 9 bases; junction bases not matched to a gene: 4. The CDR3 is 12 residues long. The germline CDR1 and CDR2 sequences are SQVTM and ANQGSEA. The CDR3, as DNA: TGCAGCGTTGTAGCGGGAGAGGGTGAGCAGTTCTTC. Protein: CSVVAGEGEQFF.